The entry below gives a single T cell receptor beta chain sequence along with its context. These data are taken from a study of technical replicates of blood from several donors. This CDR3 is built from 14 residues. From germline, CDR1 is KGHSH and CDR2 LQKENI. V lost 6 bases, J lost 1 base, and 12 bases lay in between. Profiling relied on immunoSEQ multiplex PCR, and the TCRdb table lists in-frame clones only, not all of them. Of around 100,000 clones in the sample, around 96% were seen once. The sample consisted of T cells isolated from PBMCs. V and J are TRBV18 and TRBJ1-1; D is undetermined. The source is a human donor in good health. CDR3 region: CASSTGLGNTEAFF. As DNA, the CDR3 is TGTGCCAGCTCGACTGGACTGGGGAACACTGAAGCTTTCTTT.